The 11 T cell receptor beta chains given below trace back to one sample, sequenced in a study of siplizumab effects on memory and regulatory T cells. The table came from immunoSEQ multiplex PCR; TCRdb's copy has only in-frame clones and leaves some out. The table records some 100,000 clones, around 95% of them present only once. The sequenced sample was non-Treg CD4+ T cells sorted from blood. Receptors originate from a human donor in good health.

The chain links TRBV5-4 to TRBJ1-2; D remains unclear. Between the trimmed V and J ends, which lost 7 bases and 2 bases, there was a span of 18 bases. The CDR3 has 15 amino acids. CDR1 SGHNT and CDR2 YYREEE come from the germline V gene (reference sequence). The CDR3 here is CASQPSSGSNYGYTF. DNA for the CDR3: TGTGCCAGCCAACCCTCAAGCGGGAGCAACTATGGCTACACCTTC.

The genes are TRBV11-2 and TRBJ2-1; 11 nucleotides match TRBD2. This CDR3 has 16 residues. In germline, CDR1 is SGHAT, CDR2 FQNNGV. V trimming: 5 bases; J trimming: 10 bases; junction bases outside the gene matches: 13. CDR3 nucleotide sequence: TGTGCCAGCAGCCCCCAGGGGGCTAGCGGGGGGAAGGAGCAGTTCTTC. Protein: CASSPQGASGGKEQFF.

The rearrangement links TRBV6-6 to TRBJ2-7; D is possibly TRBD2 (6 bases). The CDR3 covers 13 residues. The V end was cut by 5 bases, the J end by 2 bases, with 10 bases between. The germline V gene has CDR1 MNHNY and CDR2 SVGAGI (reference sequence). The CDR3 DNA reads as TGTGCCAGCAGTGGGACTCATACCTACGAGCAGTACTTC. Amino acid sequence: CASSGTHTYEQYF.

On this clone: Compared with germline, one end of the junction differs, possibly owing to a read error. J is TRBJ1-2 and V is TRBV2; 12 bases are a match to TRBD1. CDR1 SNHLY and CDR2 FYNNEI come from the germline V gene. This CDR3 region has 14 residues. The CDR3 coding sequence is TGTGCCAGCAGTGAACTTCGGGACAGGGGGCCCTTCGCCTTC. Translation: CASSELRDRGPFAF.

V usage is TRBV5-4 and J usage is TRBJ2-5; the D is unclear. Germline-derived CDR1 and CDR2 are SGHNT and YYREEE (reference sequence). The CDR3 has 15 residues. With 4 bases removed from V and 5 bases from J, the gap between germline ends came to 18 bases. CDR3 DNA: TGTGCCAGCAGCGACACGGCCCGTACCGATGAGACCCAGTACTTC. Translating gives CASSDTARTDETQYF.

The chain carries TRBV11-3 and TRBJ2-2; 9 bases match TRBD1. The V segment lost 5 bases and the J segment 6 bases; nucleotides outside the gene matches: 7. Looked up from germline, CDR1 is SGHNT and CDR2 is YENEEA. The CDR3 length is 15 residues. As DNA, the CDR3 is TGTGCCAGCAGCCCGGGACAGGGACGCCCCGGGGAGCTGTTTTTT. Encoded protein: CASSPGQGRPGELFF.

Written as DNA, the CDR3 is TGTGCCAGCAGTGAGCGCAGGGGGCAGTCGCGGCCCCAGCATTTT. Translation gives CASSERRGQSRPQHF. This sequence joins TRBV2 and TRBJ1-5, with TRBD1 matching over 8 bases. This CDR3 has 15 residues. Germline V lookup: CDR1 SNHLY, CDR2 FYNNEI. V shed 3 bases, J shed 9 bases, and the junction held 10 bases outside the gene matches.

The rearrangement links TRBV10-3 to TRBJ2-5; TRBD1 is a possible D gene (6 bases). The CDR3 contains 13 residues. From germline, CDR1 is ENHRY and CDR2 SYGVKD. Trimming took 5 bases from V and 9 from J, leaving 16 bases between them. CDR3 amino acids: CAISPGALGAQYF. The DNA of the CDR3 is TGTGCCATCAGTCCAGGGGCCCTGGGGGCCCAGTACTTC.

The J gene is TRBJ2-7, the V gene TRBV7-2; D gene uncertain. The CDR3 has 12 residues. Germline CDR1 is SGHTA and CDR2 is FQGNSA. The V end lost 5 bases, the J end lost 8 bases, and 13 bases lay between the germline ends. CDR3 DNA sequence: TGTGCCAGCAGCCGAACTACCTTGAAGCAGTACTTC. Protein: CASSRTTLKQYF.

This clone was observed a handful of times. The chain joins TRBV4-1 to TRBJ1-5; D gene uncertain. V dropped 1 base and J dropped 4 bases, with 8 bases sitting between them. The CDR3 covers 14 residues. Looked up from germline, CDR1 is MGHRA and CDR2 is YSYEKL. DNA for the CDR3: TGCGCCAGCAGCCAAGGTCAGGTAAATCAGCCCCAGCATTTT. Translating gives CASSQGQVNQPQHF.

The CDR3: CASSPVVLGAGEGYTF. Here the CDR3 DNA reads TGTGCCAGCAGCCCTGTGGTGCTGGGGGCGGGTGAGGGCTACACCTTC. The V gene is TRBV6-6, the J gene TRBJ1-2; TRBD1 is a possible D gene (6 bases). The CDR3 is 16 amino acids. From germline, CDR1 is MNHNY and CDR2 SVGAGI (reference sequence). V was cut by 6 bases and J by 8 bases, with 25 bases left in between.